What follows are 8 T cell receptor beta chains derived from one specimen sequenced in a study of immune evolution from preneoplasia to lung adenocarcinoma (dated by TCRdb to the early 2020s). Library preparation was by the immunoSEQ multiplex PCR assay. In its TCRdb copy, this immuneACCESS table keeps in-frame sequences only and misses some clones. Where compared with another copy, unresolved V genes explain less than half of these, and the others have no known cause. The table for this sample lists several thousand clones; more than 70% of them were counted only once. Together, the top ten hold about 2.1% of the sample. Input material: FFPE atypical adenomatous hyperplasia tissue from the lung. The cell subset or site label, read with the paper, signifies: atypical adenomatous hyperplasia (AAH), lung preneoplasia. The source is a person aged 65 to 85 with lung adenocarcinoma.

The V gene is TRBV18, the J gene TRBJ2-3, with D possibly matching TRBD2 (5 bases). The V end lost 3 bases, the J end lost 6 bases, and 16 bases lay between the germline ends. The CDR3 has 15 residues. Germline V gene sequence: CDR1 KGHSH, CDR2 LQKENI. The CDR3 region is CASSPASRPGDTQYF. DNA of the CDR3: TGTGCCAGCTCACCGGCTAGCCGACCTGGGGATACGCAGTATTTT. Looking up the rest from reference TRBV18 and TRBJ2-3 gives the full variable domain: NAGVMQNPRHLVRRRGQEARLRCSPMKGHSHVYWYRQLPEEGLKFMVYLQKENIIDESGMPKERFSAEFPKEGPSILRIQQVVRGDSAAYFCASSPASRPGDTQYFGPGTRLTVL.

This clone has more than one count but fewer than ten. The gene calls are TRBV15 and TRBJ1-2; D not resolved. The CDR3 consists of 14 residues. Germline CDR1 is LNHNV and CDR2 is YYDKDF (reference sequence). Deletions cut 0 bases from V and 8 bases from J, with 13 bases between. The CDR3 loop reads CATSRDRTARGYTF. The CDR3 DNA reads as TGTGCCACCAGCAGAGATAGAACAGCTAGGGGCTACACCTTC. The variable domain in full, with the rest retrieved from reference TRBV15 and TRBJ1-2, is DAMVIQNPRYQVTQFGKPVTLSCSQTLNHNVMYWYQQKSSQAPKLLFHYYDKDFNNEADTPDNFQSRRPNTSFCFLDIRSPGLGDTAMYLCATSRDRTARGYTFGSGTRLTVV.

The rearrangement links TRBV7-9 to TRBJ2-4; D gene ambiguous. This CDR3 comprises 14 residues. Germline CDR1 SEHNR, CDR2 FQNEAQ (reference sequence). V was trimmed by 5 bases and J by 1 base, leaving 9 bases between them. The CDR3, as DNA: TGTGCCAGCAGCGTGCTAGGGGCCAAAAACATTCAGTACTTC. Residues: CASSVLGAKNIQYF.

V gene TRBV6-4 combines with J gene TRBJ2-2; D possibly corresponds to TRBD1 (6 bases). Germline loops: CDR1 MRHNA, CDR2 SNTAGT. The CDR3 runs to 15 residues. Trimming cost V 4 bases and J 1 base, with 10 bases left between them. CDR3 nucleotides: TGTGCCAGCAGTGTCTCGACAGGGAACACCGGGGAGCTGTTTTTT. Translation: CASSVSTGNTGELFF.

The chain employs TRBV29-1 and TRBJ1-2; D unclear. Germline V gene data show CDR1 as SQVTM and CDR2 as ANQGSEA. The CDR3 covers 11 residues. Trimming left V 3 bases short and J 1 base short, with 3 bases between. Here the CDR3 reads CSVESNYGYTF. The CDR3 DNA reads TGCAGCGTTGAGAGTAACTATGGCTACACCTTC.

V and J are TRBV30 and TRBJ2-2; 8 bases align to TRBD1. This CDR3 has 17 amino acids. Germline V gene lookup returns CDR1 GTSNPN and CDR2 SVGIG (reference sequence). With 4 bases clipped from V and 7 bases from J, the junction kept 17 bases outside the gene matches. The CDR3 loop is CAWTLRRQQGVVGELFF. CDR3 sequence (DNA): TGTGCCTGGACACTAAGACGACAACAGGGGGTTGTCGGGGAGCTGTTTTTT.

The genes are TRBV5-4 and TRBJ2-5; 10 bases are shared with TRBD2. V was pared by 1 base and J by 5 bases, with 2 bases of the junction left unmatched. The CDR3 has 14 amino acids. Germline values: CDR1 SGHNT, CDR2 YYREEE (reference sequence). The CDR3 region has the DNA TGTGCCAGCAGCTTGACTAGCGGGGACGAGACCCAGTACTTC. Its protein product is CASSLTSGDETQYF. Complete variable domain (other parts from reference TRBV5-4 and TRBJ2-5): ETGVTQSPTHLIKTRGQQVTLRCSSQSGHNTVSWYQQALGQGPQFIFQYYREEENGRGNFPPRFSGLQFPNYSSELNVNALELDDSALYLCASSLTSGDETQYFGPGTRLLVL.

CDR3 protein: CASSSGGAKEKLFF. CDR3 nucleotide sequence: TGTGCCAGCAGTTCAGGGGGCGCAAAGGAAAAACTGTTTTTT. V and J are TRBV7-9 and TRBJ1-4; TRBD1 matches at 8 bases. Germline lookup yields CDR1 SEHNR and CDR2 FQNEAQ (reference sequence). This CDR3 is 14 amino acids long. Trimming took 6 bases from V and 8 from J; bases not matched to a gene: 8.